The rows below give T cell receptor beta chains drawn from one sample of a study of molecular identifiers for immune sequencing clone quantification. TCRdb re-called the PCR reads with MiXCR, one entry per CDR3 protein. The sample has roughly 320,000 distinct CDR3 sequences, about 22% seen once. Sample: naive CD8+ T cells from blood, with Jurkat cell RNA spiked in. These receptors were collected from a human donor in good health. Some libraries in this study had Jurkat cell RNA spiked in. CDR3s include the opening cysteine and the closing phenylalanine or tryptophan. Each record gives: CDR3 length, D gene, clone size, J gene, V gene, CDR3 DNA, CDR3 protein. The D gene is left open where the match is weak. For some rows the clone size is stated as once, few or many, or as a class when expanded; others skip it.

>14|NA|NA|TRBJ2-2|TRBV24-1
TGTGCCACCAAGGGTGCGGGGAACACCGGGGAGCTGTTTTTT
CATKGAGNTGELFF
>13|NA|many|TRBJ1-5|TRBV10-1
TGCGCCAGCAGTGAGTCAATGGGTCAGCCCCAGCATTTT
CASSESMGQPQHF
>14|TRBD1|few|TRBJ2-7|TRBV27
TGTGCCAGCAGTCCCCTCGACAGGGTTGCTGAGCAGTACTTC
CASSPLDRVAEQYF
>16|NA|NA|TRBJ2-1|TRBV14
TGTGCCAGCAGCCAATTTATCGGTAGCTCCTACAATGAGCAGTTCTTC
CASSQFIGSSYNEQFF
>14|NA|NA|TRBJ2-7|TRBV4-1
TGCGCCAGCAGCGGGGAGATGAACAGGGCCGAGCAGTACTTC
CASSGEMNRAEQYF
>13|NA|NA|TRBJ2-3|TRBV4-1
TGCGCCAGCAGCCAAGTTGACGGGGATACGCAGTATTTT
CASSQVDGDTQYF
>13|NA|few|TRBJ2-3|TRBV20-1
TGCAGTGCTAGGGTGGGTGGCACAGATACGCAGTATTTT
CSARVGGTDTQYF
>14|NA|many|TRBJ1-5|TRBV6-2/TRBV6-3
TGTGCCAGCAGTGAAGAATATAGCAATCAGCCCCAGCATTTT
CASSEEYSNQPQHF
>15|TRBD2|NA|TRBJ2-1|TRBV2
TGTGCCAGCATGGCGGTAGCGGGGTCCTACAATGAGCAGTTCTTC
CASMAVAGSYNEQFF
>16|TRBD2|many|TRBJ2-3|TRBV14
TGTGCCAGCAGCCAAGAGATTGCGGGACTAGCATATACGCAGTATTTT
CASSQEIAGLAYTQYF
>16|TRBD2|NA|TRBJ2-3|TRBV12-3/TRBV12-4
TGTGCCAGCAGTGAAGATCCGGGGGGGGGCACAGATACGCAGTATTTT
CASSEDPGGGTDTQYF
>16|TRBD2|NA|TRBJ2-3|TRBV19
TGTGCCAGTAGTATTTGGACTAGCGGGGAAACAGATACGCAGAATTTT
CASSIWTSGETDTQNF
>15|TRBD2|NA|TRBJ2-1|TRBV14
TGTGCCAGCAGCCTTTTGGGACTAGCTTACAATGAGCAGTTCTTC
CASSLLGLAYNEQFF
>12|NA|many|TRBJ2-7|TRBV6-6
TGTGCCAGCAGTTTGAGCGCGGGCGAGCAGTACTTC
CASSLSAGEQYF
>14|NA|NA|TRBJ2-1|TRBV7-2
TGTGCCAGCAGCTTAATAGTGTTCAGGAATGAGCAGTTCTTC
CASSLIVFRNEQFF
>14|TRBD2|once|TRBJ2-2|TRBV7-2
TGTGCCAGCAGCCTAGAGCGGGAGCCTGGGGAGCTGCTTTTT
CASSLEREPGELLF
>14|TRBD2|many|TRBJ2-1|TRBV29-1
TGCAGCGTTATCGGAGCGGGAGGGTACAATGAGCAGTTCTTC
CSVIGAGGYNEQFF
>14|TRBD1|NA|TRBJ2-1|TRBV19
TGTGCCGGTACCCCGGGACAGGGGGCCTACGAGCAGTTCTTC
CAGTPGQGAYEQFF
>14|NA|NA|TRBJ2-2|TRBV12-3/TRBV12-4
TGTGCCGGGACCGGGGTGGTAGATGGCGGGGAGCTGTCTTTT
CAGTGVVDGGELSF
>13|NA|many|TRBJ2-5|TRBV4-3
TGCGCCAGCAGCAACAGTAGGGAAGAGACCCAGTACTTC
CASSNSREETQYF
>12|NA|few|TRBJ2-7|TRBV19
TGTGCCAGTAGTCAGGGGTGGAACGAGCAGTACTTC
CASSQGWNEQYF
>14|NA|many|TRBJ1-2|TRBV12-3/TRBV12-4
TGTGCCAGCAGTTTAGTAAGCCGGATCTATGGCTACACCTTC
CASSLVSRIYGYTF
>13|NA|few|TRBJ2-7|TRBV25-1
TGTACCAGCAGTGAGCAGGAGGACTACGAGCAGTACTTC
CTSSEQEDYEQYF
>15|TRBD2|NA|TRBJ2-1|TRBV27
TGTGCCAGCAGTTTAACTAGCGCCTACTACAATGAGCAGTTCTTC
CASSLTSAYYNEQFF
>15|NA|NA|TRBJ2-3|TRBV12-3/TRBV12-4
TGTGCCAGCAGTTTTCCACAACTAGCCACAGATACGCAGTGTTTT
CASSFPQLATDTQCF